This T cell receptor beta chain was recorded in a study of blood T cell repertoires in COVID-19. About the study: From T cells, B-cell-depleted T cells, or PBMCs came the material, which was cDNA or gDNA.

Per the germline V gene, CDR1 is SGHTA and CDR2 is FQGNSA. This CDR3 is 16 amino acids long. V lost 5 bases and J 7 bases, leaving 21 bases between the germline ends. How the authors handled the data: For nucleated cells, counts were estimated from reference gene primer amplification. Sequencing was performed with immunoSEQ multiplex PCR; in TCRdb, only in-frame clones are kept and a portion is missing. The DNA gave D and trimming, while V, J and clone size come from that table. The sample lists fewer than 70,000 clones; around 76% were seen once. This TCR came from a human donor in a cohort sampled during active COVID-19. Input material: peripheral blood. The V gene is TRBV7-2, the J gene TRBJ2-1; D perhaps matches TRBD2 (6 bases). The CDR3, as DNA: TGTGCCAGCAGCCACCCTCTCGCGGGGTTTAGTAATGAGCAGTTCTTC. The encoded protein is CASSHPLAGFSNEQFF.